These T cell receptor beta chains were read from a single sample in a study of OX40 agonist ivuxolimab in advanced cancers. Some clones are missing from TCRdb's copy, which holds only in-frame ones; the method was immunoSEQ multiplex PCR. The table includes tens of thousands of clones, roughly nine tenths detected once. Sequenced here: CD4+ or CD8+ T cells sorted from blood, sampled in a trial of the OX40 agonist ivuxolimab. Every receptor here comes from an adult with an advanced solid tumor such as melanoma, head and neck, liver or kidney cancer. CDR3s include the opening cysteine and the closing phenylalanine or tryptophan. D genes are given only for firm matches. A clone size is listed for some rows: how often the clone was seen (once, few, many), or a class if it is expanded.

>TRBJ2-5|TRBV5-4|TRBD2|NA
TGTGCCAGCAGCCCTACTGGCGGGAGGGGGGAGACCCAGTACTTC
CASSPTGGRGETQYF
>TRBJ2-1|TRBV5-6|NA|NA
TGTGCCAGCACCCTCTGGGGCAATGAGCAGTTCTTC
CASTLWGNEQFF
>TRBJ2-7|TRBV5-1|TRBD1|once
TGCGCCAGCAGCTTCCGATCGACAGGGGACGAGCAGTACTTC
CASSFRSTGDEQYF
>TRBJ1-5|TRBV7-3|TRBD1|NA
TGTGCCAGCAGCTTGTCCGGACAGGCAAATCAGCCCCAGCATTTT
CASSLSGQANQPQHF
>TRBJ2-2|TRBV4-1|TRBD2|NA
TGCGCCAGCAGCCAAGAGGGACTAGCGGGAGTCGACACCGGGGAGCTGTTTTTT
CASSQEGLAGVDTGELFF
>TRBJ2-3|TRBV11-2|NA|NA
TGTGCCAGCAGCCCAAAGGCGGACGATGTACAGCTGGATACGCAGTATTTT
CASSPKADDVQLDTQYF
>TRBJ2-2|TRBV6-1|TRBD1|NA
TGTGCCAGCAGTGAATTAGGGGGCTCCACCGGGGAGCTGTTTTTT
CASSELGGSTGELFF
>TRBJ1-5|TRBV6-5|NA|NA
TGTGCCAGCAGTTACAAGGGCAGACTTAGCAATCAGCCCCAGCATTTT
CASSYKGRLSNQPQHF
>TRBJ1-5|TRBV5-3|NA|NA
TGTGCCAGAAGCGTGCCTGGGGGGGGTTCGACTCAGCCCCAGCATTTT
CARSVPGGGSTQPQHF
>TRBJ1-1|TRBV6-1|NA|once
TGTGCCAGCAGTGAACGGGCCACTACTGAAGCTTTCTTT
CASSERATTEAFF
>TRBJ1-5|TRBV27|TRBD1|NA
TGTGCCAGCAGTTTACAGACAGGGCATCAGCCCCAGCATTTT
CASSLQTGHQPQHF
>TRBJ2-7|TRBV28|NA|NA
TGTGCCAGCCATAGGACTGCATCCTACGAGCAGTACTTC
CASHRTASYEQYF
>TRBJ1-1|TRBV5-8|NA|NA
TGTGCCAGCAGCCGCCAGGGTGCGGGGACTGAAGCTTTCTTT
CASSRQGAGTEAFF
>TRBJ2-3|TRBV6-6|TRBD1|once
TGTGCCAGCAGTCCTCAGGGGGCGGCTAGCACAGATACGCAGTATTTT
CASSPQGAASTDTQYF
>TRBJ1-1|TRBV12-5|NA|NA
TGTGCTAGTGCCACCGGGACGGTGAACACTGAAGCTTTCTTT
CASATGTVNTEAFF
>TRBJ2-7|TRBV11-2|TRBD2|NA
TGTGCCAGCACCCCGGGAGGACCGAGCTCCTACGAGCAGTACTTC
CASTPGGPSSYEQYF
>TRBJ1-5|TRBV5-1|NA|NA
TGCGCCAGCAGCTTGGACGGAGGGAATCAGCCCCAGCATTTT
CASSLDGGNQPQHF
>TRBJ1-4|TRBV4-1|NA|NA
TGCGCCAGCAGCCAAGGCTATACAGGGACCACTAATGAAAAACTGTTTTTT
CASSQGYTGTTNEKLFF
>TRBJ1-2|TRBV2|TRBD1|once
TGTGCCAGCAATCGACAGGGGGGTGGCTACACCTTC
CASNRQGGGYTF
>TRBJ2-1|TRBV29-1|NA|NA
TGCAGCGTTGAAATGGCGAGTATACGTAGTGAGCAGTTCTTC
CSVEMASIRSEQFF